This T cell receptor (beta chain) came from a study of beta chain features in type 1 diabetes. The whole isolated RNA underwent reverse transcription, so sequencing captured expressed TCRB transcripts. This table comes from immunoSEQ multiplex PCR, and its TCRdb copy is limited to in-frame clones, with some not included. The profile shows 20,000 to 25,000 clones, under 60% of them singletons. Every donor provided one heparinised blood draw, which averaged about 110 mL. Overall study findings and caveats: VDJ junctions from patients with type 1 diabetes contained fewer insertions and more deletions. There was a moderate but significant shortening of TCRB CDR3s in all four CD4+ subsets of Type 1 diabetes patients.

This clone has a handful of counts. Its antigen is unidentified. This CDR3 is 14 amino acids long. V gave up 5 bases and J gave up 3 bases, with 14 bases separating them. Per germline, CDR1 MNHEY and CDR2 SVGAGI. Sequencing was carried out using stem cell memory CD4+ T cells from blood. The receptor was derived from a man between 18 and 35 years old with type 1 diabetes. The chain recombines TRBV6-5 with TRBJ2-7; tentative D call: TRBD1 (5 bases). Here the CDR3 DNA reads TGTGCCAGCAGTCGCCGCAGGGCCCACTACGAGCAGTACTTC. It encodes CASSRRRAHYEQYF.